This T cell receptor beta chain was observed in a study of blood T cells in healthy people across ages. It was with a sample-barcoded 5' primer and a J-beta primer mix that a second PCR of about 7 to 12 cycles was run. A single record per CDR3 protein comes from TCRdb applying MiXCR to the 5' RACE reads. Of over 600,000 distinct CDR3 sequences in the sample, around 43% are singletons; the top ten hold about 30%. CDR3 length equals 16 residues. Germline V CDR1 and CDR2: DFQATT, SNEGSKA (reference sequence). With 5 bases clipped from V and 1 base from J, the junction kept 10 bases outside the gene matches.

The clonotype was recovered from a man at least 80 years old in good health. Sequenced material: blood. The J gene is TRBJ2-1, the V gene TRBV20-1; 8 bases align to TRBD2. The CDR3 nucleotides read TGCAGTGCTTCCAAAACTAGCGGAGCTTCCTACAATGAGCAGTTCTTC. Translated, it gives CSASKTSGASYNEQFF.